Listed here is a single T cell receptor beta chain. Its antigen is not known. Use of 60 Vbeta and 13 Jbeta primers characterized the PCR. Sequenced by immunoSEQ multiplex PCR; TCRdb stores in-frame clones only, minus some. Among about 140,000 clones listed, 80% were seen once. This sample is part of a study of cytomegalovirus exposure and HLA in healthy donors. The CDR3 spans 12 residues. Germline V gives CDR1 ENHRY, CDR2 SYGVKD. With 3 bases removed from V and 5 bases from J, the gap between germline ends came to 8 bases. Study-level points and caveats: The analysis excluded some indistinguishable V segments, including TRBV6-2 and TRBV6-3.

The sequence was collected from a man aged 30 to 45 in good health and CMV-seronegative. Input material: PBMCs. This chain links TRBV10-3 with TRBJ2-7; D is possibly TRBD1 (5 bases). This CDR3 reads CAISDRAHEQYF. CDR3 nucleotide sequence: TGTGCCATCAGTGACAGGGCACACGAGCAGTACTTC.